This record covers a single TCR beta chain. Produced via immunoSEQ multiplex PCR; TCRdb's table is partial and in-frame only. The sample carries about 50,000 clones, roughly 90% recorded once. The source of the sample is a study of T cell changes during pregnancy in multiple sclerosis. The ends were cut back, 0 bases at V and 5 bases at J, with 6 bases in the middle. Germline lookup yields CDR1 SGHNT and CDR2 YYREEE (reference sequence). The CDR3 contains 13 residues. This rearrangement joins TRBV5-4 to TRBJ1-5; TRBD1 is a possible D gene (5 bases). This receptor was identified in a female donor with multiple sclerosis, enrolled in a pregnancy study. The starting material was CD4+ T cells from peripheral blood mononuclear cells, obtained after pregnancy. For the CDR3, the DNA is TGTGCCAGCAGCTTGGGGGGGGATCAGCCCCAGCATTTT. Amino acid sequence: CASSLGGDQPQHF.